One sample yielded the 24 T cell receptor beta chains listed below, sequenced in a study of metastatic and nonmetastatic thyroid tumors. Using MiXCR, TCRdb reanalyzed the PCR reads. This sample carries 4,900 or so clones, around 32% of them seen once, and the ten largest clones take around 23%. Each patient came to thyroid surgery without any prior treatment (of any kind). The source material was adjacent normal tissue. Receptors were obtained from a female donor with papillary thyroid cancer or a benign thyroid nodule (not recorded which). Some clones in this sample may be carry-over from other donors' samples.

The chain joins TRBV7-2 to TRBJ2-7; 11 nucleotides match TRBD1. The CDR3 loop spans 15 amino acids. The germline CDR1 and CDR2 sequences are SGHTA and FQGNSA. V lost 3 bases and J lost 6; bases outside the gene matches: 7. The CDR3 region is CASSFIYGTGGEQYF. DNA of the CDR3: TGTGCCAGCAGCTTTATCTACGGGACAGGGGGCGAGCAGTACTTC.

This rearrangement joins TRBV28 to TRBJ1-1; D may be TRBD1 (5 bases). V gave up 11 bases and J gave up 7 bases, with 26 bases separating them. The CDR3 is 15 residues long. In germline, CDR1 is MDHEN, CDR2 SYDVKM. Here the CDR3 DNA reads TGTGCCGGAAGTTTCTATACGGGCAGGGATCTTGAAGCTTTCTTT. Residues: CAGSFYTGRDLEAFF.

By frequency in the sample, this clone is medium-sized. This chain links TRBV28 with TRBJ1-5; D might be TRBD1 (6 bases). The CDR3 covers 16 residues. Trimming cost V 7 bases and J 3 bases, with 19 bases left between them. Germline V gene data show CDR1 as MDHEN and CDR2 as SYDVKM. The CDR3 DNA reads TGTGCCAGCAAACATAAGGACAGTCTCCACAATCAGCCCCAGCATTTT. Its translation is CASKHKDSLHNQPQHF. The full variable domain, completed using reference TRBV28 and TRBJ1-5, is DVKVTQSSRYLVKRTGEKVFLECVQDMDHENMFWYRQDPGLGLRLIYFSYDVKMKEKGDIPEGYSVSREKKERFSLILESASTNQTSMYLCASKHKDSLHNQPQHFGDGTRLSIL.

V gene TRBV6-2 or TRBV6-3 combines with J gene TRBJ1-5; 11 nucleotides line up with TRBD1. Germline assignment: CDR1 MNHEY and CDR2 SVGEGT. V shed 2 bases, J shed 16 bases, and the junction held 16 bases outside the gene matches. This CDR3 comprises 16 residues. The CDR3 spells CASSYLQGQGVQPDHF. The CDR3 DNA reads as TGTGCCAGCAGTTACCTTCAGGGACAGGGGGTACAGCCCGACCATTTT.

This clone was counted a single time. The chain recombines TRBV20-1 with TRBJ1-2; 11 positions agree with TRBD1. The CDR3 loop spans 14 amino acids. CDR1 and CDR2 (germline): DFQATT, SNEGSKA (reference sequence). V lost 3 bases to trimming and J lost 3 bases; unmatched junction nucleotides: 3. In DNA form, the CDR3 reads TGCAGTGCTAGGGGGACAGGGGGAGACTATGGCTACACCTTC. It yields the protein CSARGTGGDYGYTF.

The rearrangement links TRBV13 to TRBJ1-3, with D hard to call. This CDR3 region has 13 residues. V gave up 8 bases and J gave up 0 bases, with 8 bases separating them. Germline V CDR1 and CDR2: PRHDT, FYEKMQ (reference sequence). Here the CDR3 reads CASARSSGNTIYF. For the CDR3, the DNA is TGTGCCAGCGCCCGGAGCTCTGGAAACACCATATATTTT.

In its sample, this clone is medium-sized. V usage is TRBV2 and J usage is TRBJ2-3; 7 nucleotides line up with TRBD1. The CDR3 contains 15 residues. Germline lookup yields CDR1 SNHLY and CDR2 FYNNEI. J was trimmed by 4 bases and V by 6 bases; bases with no gene match: 10. CDR3 in amino acids: CASSADRERADTQYF. In DNA form, the CDR3 reads TGTGCCAGCAGCGCCGACAGGGAGAGGGCAGATACGCAGTATTTT.

This clone was seen a handful of times. J is TRBJ1-1 and V is TRBV28; 8 nucleotides match TRBD1. J lost 5 bases, V lost 5 bases, and 4 bases had no gene match. Germline CDR1 is MDHEN and CDR2 is SYDVKM. CDR3 length equals 13 residues. DNA of the CDR3: TGTGCCAGCAGTCTCGGACAGGGTACTGAAGCTTTCTTT. Amino acid sequence: CASSLGQGTEAFF.

The rearrangement uses TRBV27 and TRBJ2-7; D might be TRBD1 or TRBD2, each matching 5 bases. Germline V gene data show CDR1 as MNHEY and CDR2 as SMNVEV (reference sequence). The CDR3 spans 15 residues. Trimming pared 7 bases from V and 7 bases from J, leaving 23 bases between. CDR3: CASTGLGARPGEQYF. CDR3 bases: TGTGCCAGCACCGGCCTCGGGGCACGGCCGGGGGAGCAGTACTTC.

Within the sample, this clone is large. The V call is TRBV6-1, the J call TRBJ2-1; D is perhaps TRBD2 (6 bases). This CDR3 is built from 15 residues. The V end was cut by 5 bases, the J end by 7 bases, with 18 bases between. Germline V lookup: CDR1 MNHNS, CDR2 SASEGT. As DNA, the CDR3 is TGTGCCAGCAGTTGGATTACCGGGACTGGTAATGAGCAGTTCTTC. It translates to CASSWITGTGNEQFF.

This sequence joins TRBV20-1 and TRBJ2-1; D gene ambiguous. Between the trimmed V and J ends, which lost 5 bases and 4 bases, there was a span of 6 bases. This CDR3 is built from 11 residues. CDR1 and CDR2 (germline): DFQATT, SNEGSKA (reference sequence). The CDR3 bases are TGCAGTGCTCCTCAATACAATGAGCAGTTCTTC. It encodes CSAPQYNEQFF.

Sample share makes this clone large. The V call is TRBV6-2 or TRBV6-3, the J call TRBJ1-1; the match to TRBD1 covers 9 bases. The length of the CDR3 is 18 residues. Germline-derived CDR1 and CDR2 are MNHEY and SVGEGT. J was trimmed by 2 bases and V by 0 bases; bases with no gene match: 10. This CDR3 reads CASSYSTFRTGENTEAFF. In DNA, the CDR3 is TGTGCCAGCAGTTACTCGACATTCCGGACAGGGGAAAACACTGAAGCTTTCTTT.

In its sample, this clone was seen a few times. Written as DNA, the CDR3 is TGTGCCAGCAAAGGACCAAGCACAGATACGCAGTATTTT. The encoded protein is CASKGPSTDTQYF. The V and J genes are TRBV28 and TRBJ2-3; no reliable D call. Trimming pared 7 bases from V and 0 bases from J, leaving 8 bases between. CDR1 and CDR2 from the germline V gene are MDHEN and SYDVKM. This CDR3 is 13 amino acids long.

This clone came up once. The V call is TRBV11-2, the J call TRBJ2-7, with 8 nucleotides matching TRBD2. V lost 1 base, J lost 7 bases, and 12 bases stayed unmatched. The germline CDR1 and CDR2 sequences are SGHAT and FQNNGV. The CDR3 spans 16 residues. The CDR3 DNA follows: TGTGCCAGCAGCTTAGTAGGCGGGCGGGAGGCCGGTGAGCAGTACTTC. Its translation is CASSLVGGREAGEQYF.

The V call is TRBV30, the J call TRBJ1-3; 7 nucleotides line up with TRBD1. The CDR3 extends over 13 amino acids. The V and J ends lost 4 bases and 3 bases, in that order; junction bases with no gene match: 3. Per the germline V gene, CDR1 is GTSNPN and CDR2 is SVGIG (reference sequence). Here the CDR3 reads CAWTGGDGNTIYF. CDR3 coding DNA: TGTGCCTGGACAGGGGGAGATGGAAACACCATATATTTT.

Details on this clone: One end of the junction varies from germline; a read error may be responsible. The chain carries TRBV27 and TRBJ2-6; TRBD2 is a possible D gene (7 bases). CDR3 length: 17 amino acids. Germline V CDR1 and CDR2: MNHEY, SMNVEV (reference sequence). CDR3 coding DNA: TGTGCCAGCATTTTATTCGGGGGGCGGTCTGGGGCCAACGTCCTTACTTTC. Its protein is CASILFGGRSGANVLTF.

V gene TRBV28 combines with J gene TRBJ2-5; 7 nucleotides match TRBD1. The CDR3 extends over 15 amino acids. Germline loops: CDR1 MDHEN, CDR2 SYDVKM. J lost 5 bases, V lost 5 bases, and 11 bases had no gene match. The CDR3 DNA reads TGTGCCAGCAGTCCGAGACAGGGCGCGTTGGAGACCCAGTACTTC. It yields the protein CASSPRQGALETQYF.

The chain combines TRBV7-8 with TRBJ2-3; 10 bases align to TRBD2. Trimming cost V 4 bases and J 3 bases; bases outside gene matches: 4. Germline V lookup: CDR1 SGHVS, CDR2 FQNEAQ. CDR3 length equals 15 residues. The DNA of the CDR3 is TGTGCCAGCAGCTCTAGCGGGAGTGGGACAGATACGCAGTATTTT. Translated: CASSSSGSGTDTQYF.

By share, this clone ranks as medium-sized. The chain has TRBV28 and TRBJ2-1; 12 nucleotides line up with TRBD2. The CDR3 spans 16 residues. V lost 4 bases to trimming and J lost 7 bases; unmatched junction nucleotides: 8. CDR1 MDHEN and CDR2 SYDVKM come from the germline V gene. Here the CDR3 DNA reads TGTGCCAGCAGTTCCTCTATACTAGCGGGAGGTAATGAGCAGTTCTTC. Its protein is CASSSSILAGGNEQFF. The variable domain in full, with the rest retrieved from reference TRBV28 and TRBJ2-1, is DVKVTQSSRYLVKRTGEKVFLECVQDMDHENMFWYRQDPGLGLRLIYFSYDVKMKEKGDIPEGYSVSREKKERFSLILESASTNQTSMYLCASSSSILAGGNEQFFGPGTRLTVL.

V is TRBV7-8 and J is TRBJ2-7; D remains ambiguous. V shed 7 bases and J shed 0 bases, with 4 bases lying between them. Looked up from germline, CDR1 is SGHVS and CDR2 is FQNEAQ. CDR3 length equals 11 residues. Here the CDR3 reads CASMLSYEQYF. The CDR3 bases are TGTGCCAGCATGCTCTCCTACGAGCAGTACTTC.

This clone occurred a few times. The rearrangement uses TRBV12-3 or TRBV12-4 and TRBJ2-1; TRBD2 agrees at 7 bases. The CDR3 has 15 residues. With V trimmed by 3 bases and J by 3 bases, 5 bases remained unmatched. CDR3 nucleotides: TGTGCCAGCAGTTTTGGAGGGAGGGACTACAATGAGCAGTTCTTC. Translating it yields CASSFGGRDYNEQFF.

The chain couples TRBV20-1 to TRBJ1-5; perhaps TRBD1 as D (5 bases). The germline V gene has CDR1 DFQATT and CDR2 SNEGSKA (reference sequence). This CDR3 has 16 residues. Trimming removed 3 bases from V and 3 bases from J, with 18 bases in between. DNA of the CDR3: TGCAGTGCTAGTCGGGGGGACGGAACTCTCAATCAGCCCCAGCATTTT. It encodes CSASRGDGTLNQPQHF.

This clone was observed once. One end of the junction varies from germline; a read error may be responsible. The V gene is TRBV6-5, the J gene TRBJ2-3; tentatively, D is TRBD1 (6 bases). The CDR3 is 16 amino acids. The germline V gene has CDR1 MNHEY and CDR2 SVGAGI. The CDR3 nucleotides are TGTGCCAGCAGTTACTCACCAACGACAGGCACTGATACGCAGGATTTT. Protein product: CASSYSPTTGTDTQDF.

This clone was observed many times. Mismatch with germline at one junction end may stem from a read error. The chain employs TRBV7-7 and TRBJ2-5; tentatively, D is TRBD1 (6 bases). CDR1 and CDR2 from the germline V gene are SSHAT and FNYEAQ (reference sequence). The CDR3 sequence is 13 residues long. The CDR3: CASSLERGETQYF. CDR3 bases: TGTGCTAGCAGCTTAGAGAGGGGGGAGACCCAGTACTTC.